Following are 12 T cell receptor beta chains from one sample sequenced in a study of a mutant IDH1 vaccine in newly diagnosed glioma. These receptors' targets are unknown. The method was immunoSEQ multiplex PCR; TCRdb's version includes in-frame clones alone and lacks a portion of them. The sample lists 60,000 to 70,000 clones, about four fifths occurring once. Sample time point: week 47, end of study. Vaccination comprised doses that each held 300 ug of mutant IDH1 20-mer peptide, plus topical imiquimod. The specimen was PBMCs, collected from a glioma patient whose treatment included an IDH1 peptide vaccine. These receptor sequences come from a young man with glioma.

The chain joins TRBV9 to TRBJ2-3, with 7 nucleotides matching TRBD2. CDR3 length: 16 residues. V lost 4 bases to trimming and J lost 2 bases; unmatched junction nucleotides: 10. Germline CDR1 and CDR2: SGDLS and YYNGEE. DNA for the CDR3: TGTGCCAGCAGCCCTAGCGGACTACCGCCCACAGATACGCAGTATTTT. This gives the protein CASSPSGLPPTDTQYF.

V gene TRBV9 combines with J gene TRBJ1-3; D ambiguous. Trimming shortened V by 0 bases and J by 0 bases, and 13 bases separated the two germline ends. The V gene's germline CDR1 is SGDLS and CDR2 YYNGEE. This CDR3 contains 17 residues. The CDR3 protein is CASSVDGGLSSGNTIYF. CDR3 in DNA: TGTGCCAGCAGCGTAGATGGCGGACTTAGCTCTGGAAACACCATATATTTT. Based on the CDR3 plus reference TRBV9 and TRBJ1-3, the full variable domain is DSGVTQTPKHLITATGQRVTLRCSPRSGDLSVYWYQQSLDQGLQFLIQYYNGEERAKGNILERFSAQQFPDLHSELNLSSLELGDSALYFCASSVDGGLSSGNTIYFGEGSWLTVV.

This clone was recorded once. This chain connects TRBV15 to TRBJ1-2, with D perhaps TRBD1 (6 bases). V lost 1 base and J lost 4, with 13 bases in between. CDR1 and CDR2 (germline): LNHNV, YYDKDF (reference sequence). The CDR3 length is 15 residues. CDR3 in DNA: TGTGCCACCAGCAGAGGTCAGGGGAAGAGCTATGGCTACACCTTC. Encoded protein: CATSRGQGKSYGYTF.

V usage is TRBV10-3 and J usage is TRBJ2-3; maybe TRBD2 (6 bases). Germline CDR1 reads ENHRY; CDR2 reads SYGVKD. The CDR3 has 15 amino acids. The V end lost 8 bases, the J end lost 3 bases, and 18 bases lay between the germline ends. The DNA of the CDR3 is TGTGCCATCGCGGGAACCCACCCCCAGACAGATACGCAGTATTTT. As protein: CAIAGTHPQTDTQYF.

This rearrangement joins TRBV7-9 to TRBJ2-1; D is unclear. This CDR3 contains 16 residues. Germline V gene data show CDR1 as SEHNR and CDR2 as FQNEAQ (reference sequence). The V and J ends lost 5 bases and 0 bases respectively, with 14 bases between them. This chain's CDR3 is CASSPPETLSYNEQFF. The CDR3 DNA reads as TGTGCCAGCAGCCCCCCCGAGACGCTCTCCTACAATGAGCAGTTCTTC. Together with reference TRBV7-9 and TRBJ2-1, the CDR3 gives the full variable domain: DTGVSQNPRHKITKRGQNVTFRCDPISEHNRLYWYRQTLGQGPEFLTYFQNEAQLEKSRLLSDRFSAERPKGSFSTLEIQRTEQGDSAMYLCASSPPETLSYNEQFFGPGTRLTVL.

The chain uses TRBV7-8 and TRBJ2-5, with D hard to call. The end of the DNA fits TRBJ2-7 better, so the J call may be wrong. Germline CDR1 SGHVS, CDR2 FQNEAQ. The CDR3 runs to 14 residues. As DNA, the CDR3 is TGTGCCAGCAGCTTAGTGACAAGAACCTACGAGCAGTACTTC. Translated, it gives CASSLVTRTYEQYF.

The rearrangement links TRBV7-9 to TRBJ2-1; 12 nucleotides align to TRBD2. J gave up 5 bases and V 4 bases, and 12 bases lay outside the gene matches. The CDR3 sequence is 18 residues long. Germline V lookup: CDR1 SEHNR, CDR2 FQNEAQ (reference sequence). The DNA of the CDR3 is TGTGCCAGCAGCTGGAGTGGGGGACTAGCGGGTGTCAACAATGAGCAGTTCTTC. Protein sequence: CASSWSGGLAGVNNEQFF.

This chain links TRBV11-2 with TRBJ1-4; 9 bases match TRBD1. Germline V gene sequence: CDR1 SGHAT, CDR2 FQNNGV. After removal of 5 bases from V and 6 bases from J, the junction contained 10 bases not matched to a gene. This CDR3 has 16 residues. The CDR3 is CASSGVMTGGDEKLFF. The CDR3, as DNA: TGTGCCAGCAGCGGGGTGATGACAGGGGGTGATGAAAAACTGTTTTTT.

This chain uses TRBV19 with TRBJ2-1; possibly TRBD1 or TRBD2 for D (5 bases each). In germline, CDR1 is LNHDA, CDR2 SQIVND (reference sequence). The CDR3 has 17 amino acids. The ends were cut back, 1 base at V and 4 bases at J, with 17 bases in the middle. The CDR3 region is CASSIGNGAAWYNEQFF. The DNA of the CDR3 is TGTGCCAGTAGTATAGGGAACGGGGCAGCGTGGTACAATGAGCAGTTCTTC. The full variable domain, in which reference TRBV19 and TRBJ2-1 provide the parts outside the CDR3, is DGGITQSPKYLFRKEGQNVTLSCEQNLNHDAMYWYRQDPGQGLRLIYYSQIVNDFQKGDIAEGYSVSREKKESFPLTVTSAQKNPTAFYLCASSIGNGAAWYNEQFFGPGTRLTVL.

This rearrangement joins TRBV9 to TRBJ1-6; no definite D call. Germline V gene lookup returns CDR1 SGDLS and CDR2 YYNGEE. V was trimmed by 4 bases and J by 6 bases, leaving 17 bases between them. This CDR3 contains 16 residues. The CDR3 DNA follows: TGTGCCAGCAGCACCACCCCGAGGGCGACTAATTCACCCCTCCACTTT. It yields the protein CASSTTPRATNSPLHF.

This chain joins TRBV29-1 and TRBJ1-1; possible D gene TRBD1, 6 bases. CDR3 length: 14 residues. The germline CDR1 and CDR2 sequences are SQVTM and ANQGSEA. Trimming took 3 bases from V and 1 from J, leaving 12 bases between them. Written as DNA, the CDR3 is TGCAGCGTTGAGATACAGGGATCGAACACTGAAGCTTTCTTT. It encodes CSVEIQGSNTEAFF.

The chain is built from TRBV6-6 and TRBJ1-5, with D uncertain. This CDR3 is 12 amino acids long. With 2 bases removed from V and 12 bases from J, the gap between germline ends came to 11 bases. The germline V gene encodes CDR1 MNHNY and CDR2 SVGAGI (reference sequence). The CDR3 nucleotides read TGTGCCAGCAGTTACAAGGGAGTTGACCAGCATTTT. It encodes CASSYKGVDQHF.